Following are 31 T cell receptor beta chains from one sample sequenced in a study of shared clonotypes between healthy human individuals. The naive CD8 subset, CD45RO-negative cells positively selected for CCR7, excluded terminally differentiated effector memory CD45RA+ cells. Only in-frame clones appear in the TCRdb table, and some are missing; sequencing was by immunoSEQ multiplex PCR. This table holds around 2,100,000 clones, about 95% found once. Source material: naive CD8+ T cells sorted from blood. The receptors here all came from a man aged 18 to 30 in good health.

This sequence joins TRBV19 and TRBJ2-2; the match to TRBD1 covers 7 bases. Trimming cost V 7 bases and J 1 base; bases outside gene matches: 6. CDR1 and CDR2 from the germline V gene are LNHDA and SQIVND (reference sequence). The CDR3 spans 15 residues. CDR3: CASNDRAGNTGELFF. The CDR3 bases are TGTGCCAGTAATGACAGGGCTGGGAACACCGGGGAGCTGTTTTTT. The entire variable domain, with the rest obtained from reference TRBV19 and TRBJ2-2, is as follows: DGGITQSPKYLFRKEGQNVTLSCEQNLNHDAMYWYRQDPGQGLRLIYYSQIVNDFQKGDIAEGYSVSREKKESFPLTVTSAQKNPTAFYLCASNDRAGNTGELFFGEGSRLTVL.

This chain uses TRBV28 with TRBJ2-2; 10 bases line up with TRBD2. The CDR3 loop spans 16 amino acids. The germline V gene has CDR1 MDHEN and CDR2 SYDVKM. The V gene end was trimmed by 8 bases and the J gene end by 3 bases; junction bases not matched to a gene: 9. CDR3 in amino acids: CASPIAGGQDTGELFF. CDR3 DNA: TGTGCCAGCCCTATAGCGGGAGGCCAGGACACCGGGGAGCTGTTTTTT.

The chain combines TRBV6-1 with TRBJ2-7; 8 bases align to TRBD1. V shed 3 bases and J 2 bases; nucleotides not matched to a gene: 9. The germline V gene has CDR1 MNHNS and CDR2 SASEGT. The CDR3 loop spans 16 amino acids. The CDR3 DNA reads TGTGCCAGCAGTGAGGGGGTCACAGGGGGGACCTACGAGCAGTACTTC. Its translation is CASSEGVTGGTYEQYF.

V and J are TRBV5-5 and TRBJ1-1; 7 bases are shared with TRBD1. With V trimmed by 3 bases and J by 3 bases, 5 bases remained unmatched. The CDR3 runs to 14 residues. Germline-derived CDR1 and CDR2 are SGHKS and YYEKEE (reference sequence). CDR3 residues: CASSSLQGYTEAFF. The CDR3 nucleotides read TGTGCCAGCAGCTCCCTACAGGGGTACACTGAAGCTTTCTTT. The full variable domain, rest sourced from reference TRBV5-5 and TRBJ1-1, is DAGVTQSPTHLIKTRGQQVTLRCSPISGHKSVSWYQQVLGQGPQFIFQYYEKEERGRGNFPDRFSARQFPNYSSELNVNALLLGDSALYLCASSSLQGYTEAFFGQGTRLTVV.

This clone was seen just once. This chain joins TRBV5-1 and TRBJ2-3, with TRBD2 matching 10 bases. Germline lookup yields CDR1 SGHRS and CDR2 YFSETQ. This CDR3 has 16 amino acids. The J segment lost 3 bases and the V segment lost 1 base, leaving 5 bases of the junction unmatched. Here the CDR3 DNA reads TGCGCCAGCAGCTTGAAAGCGGGAGGGTTGACAGATACGCAGTATTTT. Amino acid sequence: CASSLKAGGLTDTQYF.

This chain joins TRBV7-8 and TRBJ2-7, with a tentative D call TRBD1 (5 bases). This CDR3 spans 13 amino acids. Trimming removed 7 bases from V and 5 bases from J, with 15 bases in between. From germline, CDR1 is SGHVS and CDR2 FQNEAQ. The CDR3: CASTFLPRDEQYF. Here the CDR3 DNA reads TGTGCCAGCACCTTTCTGCCCAGGGACGAGCAGTACTTC.

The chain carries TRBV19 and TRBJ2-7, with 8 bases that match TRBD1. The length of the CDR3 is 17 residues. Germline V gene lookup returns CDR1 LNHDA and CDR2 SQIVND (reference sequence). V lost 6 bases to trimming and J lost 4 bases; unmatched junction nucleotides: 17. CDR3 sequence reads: CASSQTGEAHALYEQYF. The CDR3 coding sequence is TGTGCCAGTAGCCAGACAGGGGAGGCCCACGCCTTATACGAGCAGTACTTC.

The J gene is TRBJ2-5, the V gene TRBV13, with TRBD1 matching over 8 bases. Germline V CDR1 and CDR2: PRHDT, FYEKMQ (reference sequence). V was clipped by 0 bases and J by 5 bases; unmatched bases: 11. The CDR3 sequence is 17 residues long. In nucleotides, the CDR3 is TGTGCCAGCAGCTTAGGATTCGCGGACAGGGCTGGGGAGACCCAGTACTTC. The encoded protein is CASSLGFADRAGETQYF.

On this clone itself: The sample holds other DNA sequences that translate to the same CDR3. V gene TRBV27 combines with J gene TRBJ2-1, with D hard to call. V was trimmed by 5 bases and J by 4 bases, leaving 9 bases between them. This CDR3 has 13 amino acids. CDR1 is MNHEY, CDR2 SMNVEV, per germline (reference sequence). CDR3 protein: CASSLDRYNEQFF. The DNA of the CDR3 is TGTGCCAGCAGTCTGGACCGTTACAATGAGCAGTTCTTC.

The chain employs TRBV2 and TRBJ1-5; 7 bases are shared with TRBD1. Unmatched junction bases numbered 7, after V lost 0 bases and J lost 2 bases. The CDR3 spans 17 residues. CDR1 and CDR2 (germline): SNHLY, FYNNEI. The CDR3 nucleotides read TGTGCCAGCAGTGAAGCGCTTCAGGGGGGGGGCAATCAGCCCCAGCATTTT. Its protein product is CASSEALQGGGNQPQHF.

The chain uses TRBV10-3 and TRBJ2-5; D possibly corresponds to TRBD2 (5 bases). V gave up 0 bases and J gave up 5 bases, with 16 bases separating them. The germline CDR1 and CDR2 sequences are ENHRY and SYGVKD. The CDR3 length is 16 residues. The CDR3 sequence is CAISESVMTGIETQYF. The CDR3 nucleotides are TGTGCCATCAGTGAGTCGGTGATGACGGGGATTGAGACCCAGTACTTC.

The CDR3 reads CAWSVLVQGSYEQYF. The DNA for the CDR3 is TGTGCCTGGAGTGTACTGGTCCAGGGATCCTACGAGCAGTACTTC. This sequence joins TRBV30 and TRBJ2-7, with D possibly TRBD1 on 5 matching bases. The germline CDR1 and CDR2 sequences are GTSNPN and SVGIG (reference sequence). V was pared by 0 bases and J by 1 base, with 13 bases between. The CDR3 loop spans 15 amino acids.

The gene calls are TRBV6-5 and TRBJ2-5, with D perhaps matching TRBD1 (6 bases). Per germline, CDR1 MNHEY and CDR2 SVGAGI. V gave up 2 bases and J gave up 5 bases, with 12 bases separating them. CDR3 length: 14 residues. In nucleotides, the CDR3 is TGTGCCAGCAGTTACGCCGGGCAGGGGGAGACCCAGTACTTC. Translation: CASSYAGQGETQYF.

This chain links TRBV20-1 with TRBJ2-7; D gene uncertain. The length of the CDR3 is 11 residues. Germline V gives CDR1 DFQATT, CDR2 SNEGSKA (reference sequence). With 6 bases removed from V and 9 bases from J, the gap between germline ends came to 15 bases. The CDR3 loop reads CSAEQTSAQYF. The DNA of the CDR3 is TGCAGTGCAGAACAGACGTCAGCGCAGTACTTC.

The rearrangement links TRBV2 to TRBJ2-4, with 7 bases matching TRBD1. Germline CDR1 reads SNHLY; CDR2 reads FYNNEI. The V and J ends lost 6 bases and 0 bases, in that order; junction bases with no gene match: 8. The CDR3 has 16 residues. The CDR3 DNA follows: TGTGCCAGCAGCCGGACAGGCCTTCTAGCCAAAAACATTCAGTACTTC. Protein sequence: CASSRTGLLAKNIQYF.

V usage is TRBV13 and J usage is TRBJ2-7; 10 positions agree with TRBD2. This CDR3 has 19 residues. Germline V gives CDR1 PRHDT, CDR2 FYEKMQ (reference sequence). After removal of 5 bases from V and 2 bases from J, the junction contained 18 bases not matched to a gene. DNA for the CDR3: TGTGCCAGCAGCCTCCTTAGTGGACTAGCGGAGGGGGCTCCCTACGAGCAGTACTTC. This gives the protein CASSLLSGLAEGAPYEQYF.

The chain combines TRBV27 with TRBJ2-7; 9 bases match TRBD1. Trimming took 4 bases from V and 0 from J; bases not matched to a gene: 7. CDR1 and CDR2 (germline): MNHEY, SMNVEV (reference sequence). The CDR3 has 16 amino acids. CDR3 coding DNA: TGTGCCAGCAGTTCGCGGACAGGGGTTAGCTCCTACGAGCAGTACTTC. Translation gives CASSSRTGVSSYEQYF.

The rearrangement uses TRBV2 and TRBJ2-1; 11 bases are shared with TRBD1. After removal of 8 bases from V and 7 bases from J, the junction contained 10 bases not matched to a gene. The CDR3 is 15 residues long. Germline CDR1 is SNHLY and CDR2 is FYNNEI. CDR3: CASEHGQGARNEQFF. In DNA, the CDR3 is TGTGCCAGCGAACATGGACAGGGGGCAAGGAATGAGCAGTTCTTC. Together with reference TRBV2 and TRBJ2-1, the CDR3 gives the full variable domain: EPEVTQTPSHQVTQMGQEVILRCVPISNHLYFYWYRQILGQKVEFLVSFYNNEISEKSEIFDDQFSVERPDGSNFTLKIRSTKLEDSAMYFCASEHGQGARNEQFFGPGTRLTVL.

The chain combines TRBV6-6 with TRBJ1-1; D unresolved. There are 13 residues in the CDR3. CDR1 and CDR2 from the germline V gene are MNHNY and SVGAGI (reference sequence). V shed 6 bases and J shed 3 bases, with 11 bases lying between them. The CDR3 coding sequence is TGTGCCAGCAGGAAGACGGCTTACACTGAAGCTTTCTTT. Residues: CASRKTAYTEAFF.

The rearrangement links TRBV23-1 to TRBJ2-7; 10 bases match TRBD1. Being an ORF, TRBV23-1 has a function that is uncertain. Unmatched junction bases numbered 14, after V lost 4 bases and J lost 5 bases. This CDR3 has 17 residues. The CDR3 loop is CASSPAPATGGIDEQYF. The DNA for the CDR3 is TGCGCCAGCAGTCCCGCTCCGGCGACAGGGGGCATCGACGAGCAGTACTTC.

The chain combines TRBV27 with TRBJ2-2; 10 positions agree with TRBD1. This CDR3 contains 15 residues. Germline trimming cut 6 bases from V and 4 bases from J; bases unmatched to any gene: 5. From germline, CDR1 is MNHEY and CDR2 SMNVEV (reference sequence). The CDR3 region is CASSAGTGVTGELFF. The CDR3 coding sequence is TGTGCCAGCAGCGCCGGGACAGGGGTCACCGGGGAGCTGTTTTTT.

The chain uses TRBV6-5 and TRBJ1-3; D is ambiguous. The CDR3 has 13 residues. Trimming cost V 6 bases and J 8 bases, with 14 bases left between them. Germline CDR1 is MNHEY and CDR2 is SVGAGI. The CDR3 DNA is TGTGCCAGCAGACGCCCCTACGGAGACACCATATATTTT. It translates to CASRRPYGDTIYF.

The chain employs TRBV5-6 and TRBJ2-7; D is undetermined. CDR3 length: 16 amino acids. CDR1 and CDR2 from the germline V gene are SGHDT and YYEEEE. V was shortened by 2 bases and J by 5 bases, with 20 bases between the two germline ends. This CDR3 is CASSLSPGLPAHEQYF. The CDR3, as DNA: TGTGCCAGCAGCTTATCCCCCGGGCTCCCGGCCCACGAGCAGTACTTC. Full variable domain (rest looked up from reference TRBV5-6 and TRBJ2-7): DAGVTQSPTHLIKTRGQQVTLRCSPKSGHDTVSWYQQALGQGPQFIFQYYEEEERQRGNFPDRFSGHQFPNYSSELNVNALLLGDSALYLCASSLSPGLPAHEQYFGPGTRLTVT.

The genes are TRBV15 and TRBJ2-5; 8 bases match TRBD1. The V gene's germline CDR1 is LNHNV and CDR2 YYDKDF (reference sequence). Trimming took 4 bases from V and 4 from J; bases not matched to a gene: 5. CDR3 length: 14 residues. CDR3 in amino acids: CATSTVQGAETQYF. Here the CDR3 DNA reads TGTGCCACCAGCACCGTCCAGGGGGCAGAGACCCAGTACTTC. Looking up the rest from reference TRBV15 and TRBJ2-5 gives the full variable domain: DAMVIQNPRYQVTQFGKPVTLSCSQTLNHNVMYWYQQKSSQAPKLLFHYYDKDFNNEADTPDNFQSRRPNTSFCFLDIRSPGLGDTAMYLCATSTVQGAETQYFGPGTRLLVL.

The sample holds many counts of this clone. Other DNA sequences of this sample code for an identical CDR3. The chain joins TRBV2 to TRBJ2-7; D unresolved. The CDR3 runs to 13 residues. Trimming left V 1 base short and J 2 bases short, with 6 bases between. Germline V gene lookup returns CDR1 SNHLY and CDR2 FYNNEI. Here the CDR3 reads CASSEGVAYEQYF. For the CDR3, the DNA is TGTGCCAGCAGTGAAGGTGTGGCCTACGAGCAGTACTTC.

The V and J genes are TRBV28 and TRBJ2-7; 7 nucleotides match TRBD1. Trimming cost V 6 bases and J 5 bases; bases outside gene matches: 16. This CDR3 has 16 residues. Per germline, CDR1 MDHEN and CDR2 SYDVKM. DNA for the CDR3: TGTGCCAGCAGCTACGAGACAGAGGGGGCTTTTAACGAGCAGTACTTC. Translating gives CASSYETEGAFNEQYF.

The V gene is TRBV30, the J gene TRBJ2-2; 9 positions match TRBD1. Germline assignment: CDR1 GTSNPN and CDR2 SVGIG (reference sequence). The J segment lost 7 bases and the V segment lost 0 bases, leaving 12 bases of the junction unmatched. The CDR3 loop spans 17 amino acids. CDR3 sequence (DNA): TGTGCCTGGAGTGTCGATGGGGACAGGGAAATGTTCGGGGAGCTGTTTTTT. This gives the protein CAWSVDGDREMFGELFF. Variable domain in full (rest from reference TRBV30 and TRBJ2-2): SQTIHQWPATLVQPVGSPLSLECTVEGTSNPNLYWYRQAAGRGLQLLFYSVGIGQISSEVPQNLSASRPQDRQFILSSKKLLLSDSGFYLCAWSVDGDREMFGELFFGEGSRLTVL.

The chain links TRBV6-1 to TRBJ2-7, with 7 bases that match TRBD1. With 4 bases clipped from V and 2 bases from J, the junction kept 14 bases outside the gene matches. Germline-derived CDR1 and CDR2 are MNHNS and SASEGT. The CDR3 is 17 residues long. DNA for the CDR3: TGTGCCAGCAGTGCCCGACAGGGATGGCCATCACCCTACGAGCAGTACTTC. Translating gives CASSARQGWPSPYEQYF.

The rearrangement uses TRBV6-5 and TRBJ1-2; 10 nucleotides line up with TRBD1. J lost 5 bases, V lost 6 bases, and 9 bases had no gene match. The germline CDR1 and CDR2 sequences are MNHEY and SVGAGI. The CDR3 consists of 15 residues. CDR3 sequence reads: CASRPDRGLGYGYTF. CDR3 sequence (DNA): TGTGCCAGCAGACCCGACAGGGGGCTAGGGTATGGCTACACCTTC.

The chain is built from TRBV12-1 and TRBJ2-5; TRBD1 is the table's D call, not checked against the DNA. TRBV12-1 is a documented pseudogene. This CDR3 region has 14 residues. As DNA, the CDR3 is TGTGCCAGCAAGGGGACAAAAGATAAAGAGACCCAGTACTTC. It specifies CASKGTKDKETQYF.

CDR3 residues: CASSLTRDRGDSPLHF. The DNA for the CDR3 is TGTGCCAGCAGCTTAACCCGGGACAGGGGTGATTCACCCCTCCACTTT. The chain recombines TRBV7-8 with TRBJ1-6, with 10 bases matching TRBD1. CDR1 and CDR2 from the germline V gene are SGHVS and FQNEAQ. The CDR3 consists of 16 residues. V lost 2 bases and J lost 8; bases outside the gene matches: 6. Together with reference TRBV7-8 and TRBJ1-6, the CDR3 gives the full variable domain: GAGVSQSPRYKVAKRGQDVALRCDPISGHVSLFWYQQALGQGPEFLTYFQNEAQLDKSGLPSDRFFAERPEGSVSTLKIQRTQQEDSAVYLCASSLTRDRGDSPLHFGNGTRLTVT.